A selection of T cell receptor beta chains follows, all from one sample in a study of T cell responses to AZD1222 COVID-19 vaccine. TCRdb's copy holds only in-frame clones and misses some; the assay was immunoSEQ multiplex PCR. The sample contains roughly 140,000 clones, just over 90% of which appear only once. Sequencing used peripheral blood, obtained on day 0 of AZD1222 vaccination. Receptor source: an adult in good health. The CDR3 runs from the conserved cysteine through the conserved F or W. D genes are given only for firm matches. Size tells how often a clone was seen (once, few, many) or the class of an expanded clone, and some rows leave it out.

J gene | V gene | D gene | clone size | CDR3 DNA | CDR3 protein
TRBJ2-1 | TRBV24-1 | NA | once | TGTGCCACCAGCGTTGGACTAAGCAATGAGCAGTTCTTC | CATSVGLSNEQFF
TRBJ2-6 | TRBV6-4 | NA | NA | TGTGCCAGCGGGTCTGGGGCCAACGTCCTGACTTTC | CASGSGANVLTF
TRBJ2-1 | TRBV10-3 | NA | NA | TGTGCCATCGGATTCTCCCTCAACAATGAGCAGTTCTTC | CAIGFSLNNEQFF
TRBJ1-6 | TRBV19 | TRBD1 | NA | TGTGCCAGTAGTATGGTGGACAGGGAAAGGCCACCCCTCCACTTT | CASSMVDRERPPLHF
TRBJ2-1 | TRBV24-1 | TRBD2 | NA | TGTGCCACCAGTGATTTTCGGCGGGAGAGGTCCTACAATGAGCAGTTCTTC | CATSDFRRERSYNEQFF
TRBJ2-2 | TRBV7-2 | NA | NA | TGTGCCAGCAGCTTATTTCCCAACACCGGGGAGCTGTTTTTT | CASSLFPNTGELFF
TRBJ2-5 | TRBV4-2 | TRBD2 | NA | TGTGCCAGCAGCCCCCGTATGCTAGCGGCAGAAGAGACCCAGTACTTC | CASSPRMLAAEETQYF
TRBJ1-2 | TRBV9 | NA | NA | TGTGCCAGCAGCGTAGGGGGAGGGAACTATGGCTACACCTTC | CASSVGGGNYGYTF
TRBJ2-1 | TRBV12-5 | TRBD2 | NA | TGTGCTAGTGGTTTGGGACTAGCGGGACTATACAATGAGCAGTTCTTC | CASGLGLAGLYNEQFF
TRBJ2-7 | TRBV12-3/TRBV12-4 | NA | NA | TGTGCCAGCTCTCCCCAGATTGGGCTGCAGCAGTACTTC | CASSPQIGLQQYF
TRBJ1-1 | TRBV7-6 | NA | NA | TGTGCCAGCAGCTTACGACAGAGGAACACTGAAGCTTTCTTT | CASSLRQRNTEAFF
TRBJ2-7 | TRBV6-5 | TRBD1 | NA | TGTGCCAGCAGGCAAATGACAGGGGAGGCGCGGGAGCAGTACTTC | CASRQMTGEAREQYF
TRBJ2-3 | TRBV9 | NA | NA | TGTGCCAGCAGCGTAGATGGGCATGGGACAGATACGCAGTATTTT | CASSVDGHGTDTQYF
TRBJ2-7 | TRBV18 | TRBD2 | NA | TGTGCCAGCTCACCACCATTCGGGGGGGCCTACGAGCAGTACTTC | CASSPPFGGAYEQYF
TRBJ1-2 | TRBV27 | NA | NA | TGTGCCAGCAGCTTCGGGACGGCCTATGGCTACACCTTC | CASSFGTAYGYTF
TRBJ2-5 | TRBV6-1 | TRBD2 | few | TGTGCCAGCAGTGAACTAGCGGGGGGGCAAGAGACCCAGTACTTC | CASSELAGGQETQYF
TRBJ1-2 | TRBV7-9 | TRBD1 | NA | TGTGCCAGCAGCCCCACGCGGACAGGAGAGAACTATGGCTACACCTTC | CASSPTRTGENYGYTF
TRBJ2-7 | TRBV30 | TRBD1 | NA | TGTGCCTGGTCGGCAACGGGACAGGGGGCCTACGAGCAGTACTTC | CAWSATGQGAYEQYF
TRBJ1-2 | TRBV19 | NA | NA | TGTGCCAGTAGTATAGGGGGTAGAAACTATGGCTACACCTTC | CASSIGGRNYGYTF
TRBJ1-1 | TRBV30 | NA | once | TGTGCCTGGAGCTTTGCCCGGACTGAAGCTTTCTTT | CAWSFARTEAFF
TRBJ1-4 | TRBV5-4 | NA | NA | TGTGCCAGCAGCTTGGTTGGCTTTAATGAAAAACTGTTTTTT | CASSLVGFNEKLFF
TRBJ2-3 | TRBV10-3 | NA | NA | TGTGCCACCCAAAGGCATGTGACTAGCACAGATACGCAGTATTTT | CATQRHVTSTDTQYF
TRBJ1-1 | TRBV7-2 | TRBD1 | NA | TGTGCCAGCAGGCAAGACAGGGGCTATAACACTGAAGCTTTCTTT | CASRQDRGYNTEAFF
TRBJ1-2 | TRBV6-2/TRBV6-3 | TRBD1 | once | TGTGCCAGCAGTTACTCCAAGGGACAGGCGGGGCGGAATTCCCCTCACTATGGCTACACCTTC | CASSYSKGQAGRNSPHYGYTF
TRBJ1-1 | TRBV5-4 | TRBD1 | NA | TGTGCCAGCAGCCGGACAGGGGAAGCTTTCTTT | CASSRTGEAFF
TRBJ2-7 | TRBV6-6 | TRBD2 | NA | TGTGCCAGCAGTCCAATAGCGGGATATAGCTCCTACGAGCAGTACTTC | CASSPIAGYSSYEQYF
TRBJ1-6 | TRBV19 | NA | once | TGTGCCACCTGGGACGGTTTCTATAATTCACCCCTCCACTTT | CATWDGFYNSPLHF
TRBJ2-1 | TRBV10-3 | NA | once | TGTGCCATCAGTGATCCCTTGAGCTCCTACAATGAGCAGTTCTTC | CAISDPLSSYNEQFF
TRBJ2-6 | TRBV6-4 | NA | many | TGTGCCAGCAGTGACATCTCCTCTGGGGCCAACGTCCTGACTTTC | CASSDISSGANVLTF
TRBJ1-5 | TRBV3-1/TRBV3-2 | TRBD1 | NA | TGTGCGATAAAAACTAATTACCGGGACAGGTTGGCGAGCAATCAGCCCCAGCATTTT | CAIKTNYRDRLASNQPQHF
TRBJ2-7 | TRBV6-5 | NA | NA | TGTGCCAGCAGTTATAGAGGGGTCCTTCCCGAGCAGTACTTC | CASSYRGVLPEQYF
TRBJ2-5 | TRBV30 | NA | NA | TGTGCCTGGAGTGGTGGACTCCAAGAGACCCAGTACTTC | CAWSGGLQETQYF
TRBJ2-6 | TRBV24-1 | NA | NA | TGTGCCACCAGTGATCATTCAGGGGCTGGGGCCAACGTCCTGACTTTC | CATSDHSGAGANVLTF
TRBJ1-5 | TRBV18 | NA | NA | TGTGCCAGCTCACCCGGAGGGAACCGAATCCTCAATCAGCCCCAGCATTTT | CASSPGGNRILNQPQHF
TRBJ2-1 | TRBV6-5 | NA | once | TGTGCCAGCGGGGTTCATGAGCAGTTCTTC | CASGVHEQFF
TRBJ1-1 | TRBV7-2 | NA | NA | TGTGCCAGCAGCCCAGACAATCGGAACACTGAAGCTTTCTTT | CASSPDNRNTEAFF
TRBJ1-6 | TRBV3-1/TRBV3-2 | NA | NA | TGTGCCAGCAGCCAGAGGGATTCACCCCTCCACTTT | CASSQRDSPLHF
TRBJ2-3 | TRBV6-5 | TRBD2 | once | TGTGCCAGCAGTTACGCGGGAGACACAGATACGCAGTATTTT | CASSYAGDTDTQYF
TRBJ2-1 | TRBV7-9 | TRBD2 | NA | TGTGCCAGCAGCTTGACTAGCGGGAGTCTTAGTTCCTACAATGAGCAGTTCTTC | CASSLTSGSLSSYNEQFF
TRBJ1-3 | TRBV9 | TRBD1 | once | TGTGCCAGCAGCGCCAGGACAGGGGCTGGAAACACCATATATTTT | CASSARTGAGNTIYF
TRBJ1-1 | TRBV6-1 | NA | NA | TGTGCCAGCAGTGAAATCAACCTGAACACTGAAGCTTTCTTT | CASSEINLNTEAFF
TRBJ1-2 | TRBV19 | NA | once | TGTGCCAGTAGTACGAGAAACAGGGTTTCCCCCTATGGCTACACCTTC | CASSTRNRVSPYGYTF
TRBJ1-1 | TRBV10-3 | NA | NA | TGTGCCATCAACCAGACACCCGAGAACACTGAAGCTTTCTTT | CAINQTPENTEAFF
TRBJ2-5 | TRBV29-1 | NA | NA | TGCAGCGTTGCGTCTACAGGGGAGACCCAGTACTTC | CSVASTGETQYF
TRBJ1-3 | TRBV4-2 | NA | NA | TGTGCCAGCAGCCAAGATTTATCGTCTGGAAACACCATATATTTT | CASSQDLSSGNTIYF